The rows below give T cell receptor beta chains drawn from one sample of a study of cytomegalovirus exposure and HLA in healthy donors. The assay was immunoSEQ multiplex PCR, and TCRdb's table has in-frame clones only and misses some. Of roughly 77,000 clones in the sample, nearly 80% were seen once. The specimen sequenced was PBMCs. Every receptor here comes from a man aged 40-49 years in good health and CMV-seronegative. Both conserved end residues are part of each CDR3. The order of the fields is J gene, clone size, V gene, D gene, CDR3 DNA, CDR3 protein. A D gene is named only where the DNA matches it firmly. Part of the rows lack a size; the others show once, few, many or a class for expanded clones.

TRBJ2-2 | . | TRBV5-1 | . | TGCGCCAGCAGCTTGGACAGCTCGAACACCGGGGAGCTGTTTTTT | CASSLDSSNTGELFF
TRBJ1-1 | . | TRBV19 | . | TGTGCCAGTAGATCGGGACATACGAACACTGAAGCTTTCTTT | CASRSGHTNTEAFF
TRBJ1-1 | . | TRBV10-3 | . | TGTGCCACACGGACAGCCAACACTGAAGCTTTCTTT | CATRTANTEAFF
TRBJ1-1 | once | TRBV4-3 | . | TGCGCCAGCAGCCAAGAACTTATGGGAGGAAGTGAAGCTTTCTTT | CASSQELMGGSEAFF
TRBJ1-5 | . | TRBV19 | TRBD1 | TGTGCCAGTAGTAGTGGGGACAGGGGGCAAAATCGGCCCCAGCATTTT | CASSSGDRGQNRPQHF
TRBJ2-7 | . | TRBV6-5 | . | TGTGCCAGCAGTTACTCGCCTAGCACCTACGAGCAGTACTTC | CASSYSPSTYEQYF
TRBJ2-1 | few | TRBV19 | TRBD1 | TGTGCCAGTAGCTCGCCCGGGACAGTCCTCAATGAGCAGTTCTTC | CASSSPGTVLNEQFF
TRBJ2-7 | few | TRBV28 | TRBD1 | TGTGCCAGCAGAGCTGAGGGGGCGAGTAAGGGGTACTTC | CASRAEGASKGYF
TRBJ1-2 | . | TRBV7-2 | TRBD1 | TGTGCCAGCAGCTTCCTGACAGGGAACTTCTATGGCTACACCTTC | CASSFLTGNFYGYTF
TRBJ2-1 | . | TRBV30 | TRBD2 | TGTGCCTGGACCCTCGGGCTAGCGGGATACAATGAGCAGTTCTTC | CAWTLGLAGYNEQFF
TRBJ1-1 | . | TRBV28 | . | TGTGCCAGCAGTTTGTACGGGAGGGCGAACACTGAAGCTTTCTTT | CASSLYGRANTEAFF
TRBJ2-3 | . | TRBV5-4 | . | TGTGCCAGCAGCTTAGTCGGTGATACGCAGTATTTT | CASSLVGDTQYF
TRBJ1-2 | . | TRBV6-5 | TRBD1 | TGTGCCAGCAGTTCAGGGACAGGGGTAGGCTACACCTTC | CASSSGTGVGYTF
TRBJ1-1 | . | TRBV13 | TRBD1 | TGTGCCAGCAGCTTTCGACAGGGGAACACTGAAGCTTTCTTT | CASSFRQGNTEAFF
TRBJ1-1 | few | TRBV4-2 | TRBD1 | TGTGCCAGCAGCCTAAGCGGGGGACAGGGGGGCACTGAAGCTTTCTTT | CASSLSGGQGGTEAFF
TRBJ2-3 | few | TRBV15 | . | TGTGCCACCAGCGGATTGACAGGATTCACAGATACGCAGTATTTT | CATSGLTGFTDTQYF
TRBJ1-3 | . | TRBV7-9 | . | TGTGCCAGCAGCTTCCCGGGAGGGAACTCTGGAAACACCATATATTTT | CASSFPGGNSGNTIYF
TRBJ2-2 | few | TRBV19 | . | TGTGCCAGTAGTATAGTGGGTGGGCTCACCGGGGAGCTGTTTTTT | CASSIVGGLTGELFF
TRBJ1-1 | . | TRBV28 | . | TGTGCCAGCAGTTCTCTACGGTCGAGTTTCGGGAACACTGAAGCTTTCTTT | CASSSLRSSFGNTEAFF
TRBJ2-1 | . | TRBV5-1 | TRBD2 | TGCGCCAGCAGCTTTGGCGGGAGGGCCTTTAATGAGCAGTTCTTC | CASSFGGRAFNEQFF